A selection of T cell receptor beta chains follows, all from one sample in a study of T cell responses to AZD1222 COVID-19 vaccine. Libraries were prepared by immunoSEQ multiplex PCR; TCRdb keeps only in-frame clonotypes and omits some of them. The data contain 99,000 or so clones, over 90% of them singletons. This specimen was peripheral blood, taken on day 0 of AZD1222 vaccination. Receptors originate from an adult in good health. Both conserved end residues are part of each CDR3. The D gene is left open where the match is weak. Clone sizes are given selectively: once, few, many, or a class where the clone is expanded.

>TRBJ2-3|TRBD2|TRBV4-1|NA
CASSARLAGGADTQYF
TGCGCCAGCAGCGCGCGACTAGCGGGAGGGGCAGATACGCAGTATTTT
>TRBJ2-1|NA|TRBV27|NA
CASSTGTEVSGRYNEQFF
TGTGCCAGCAGTACCGGGACAGAAGTTAGCGGTCGATACAATGAGCAGTTCTTC
>TRBJ2-2|TRBD2|TRBV27|NA
CASTTHLKRERGTGELFF
TGTGCCAGCACCACTCACCTAAAGCGGGAGCGCGGCACCGGGGAGCTGTTTTTT
>TRBJ2-7|TRBD1|TRBV30|NA
CALGQGQVGYEQYF
TGTGCCCTAGGACAGGGCCAAGTTGGGTACGAGCAGTACTTC
>TRBJ2-5|NA|TRBV7-9|NA
CASAPRGGWETQYF
TGTGCCAGCGCCCCCCGTGGGGGGTGGGAGACCCAGTACTTC
>TRBJ1-5|NA|TRBV20-1|NA
CSAGPTLAQHF
TGCAGTGCCGGCCCCACCTTGGCCCAGCATTTT
>TRBJ2-7|NA|TRBV5-1|NA
CASSLFGGRDSEQYF
TGCGCCAGCAGCTTGTTCGGCGGCAGGGATTCCGAGCAGTACTTC
>TRBJ1-1|TRBD1|TRBV18|NA
CASSPRTGGTEAFF
TGTGCCAGCTCACCAAGAACAGGGGGCACTGAAGCTTTCTTT
>TRBJ2-1|TRBD2|TRBV13|NA
CASSLDPPTSGRTYNEQFF
TGTGCCAGCAGCTTAGACCCCCCGACTAGCGGGAGAACATACAATGAGCAGTTCTTC
>TRBJ2-1|TRBD2|TRBV9|NA
CASSSSGTNSYNEQFF
TGTGCCAGCAGCTCTAGCGGGACAAACTCCTACAATGAGCAGTTCTTC
>TRBJ2-6|TRBD2|TRBV9|NA
CASSVGDGRVLGANVLTF
TGTGCCAGCAGCGTAGGGGATGGGAGGGTTCTTGGGGCCAACGTCCTGACTTTC
>TRBJ2-7|TRBD2|TRBV27|NA
CASSFGLAGAYEQYF
TGTGCCAGCAGTTTTGGGTTAGCGGGAGCCTACGAGCAGTACTTC
>TRBJ2-7|NA|TRBV4-1|NA
CASSQGRLTSNYEQYF
TGCGCCAGCAGCCAAGGGAGGCTGACATCCAACTACGAGCAGTACTTC
>TRBJ2-4|NA|TRBV2|NA
CASSDWARDLDIQYF
TGTGCCAGCAGTGATTGGGCCAGGGATTTAGACATTCAGTACTTC
>TRBJ2-7|NA|TRBV18|NA
CASSEASGSYEQYF
TGTGCCAGCTCAGAGGCCAGCGGTTCCTACGAGCAGTACTTC
>TRBJ1-2|TRBD1|TRBV6-5|NA
CASRVGGPYGYTF
TGTGCCAGCAGGGTAGGGGGCCCTTATGGCTACACCTTC
>TRBJ2-5|TRBD2|TRBV12-5|NA
CASAEGLARKETQYF
TGTGCTAGTGCCGAAGGACTAGCGAGAAAAGAGACCCAGTACTTC
>TRBJ2-1|NA|TRBV4-2|NA
CASGAGREQFF
TGTGCCAGCGGGGCGGGGCGTGAGCAGTTCTTC
>TRBJ1-5|NA|TRBV5-8|NA
CASSLQKGQPQHF
TGTGCCAGCAGCTTGCAAAAAGGACAGCCCCAGCATTTT
>TRBJ2-1|TRBD2|TRBV2|NA
CASSVASGTYNEQFF
TGTGCCAGCAGTGTAGCTAGCGGGACTTACAATGAGCAGTTCTTC
>TRBJ2-5|NA|TRBV15|few
CATSRDWRETQYF
TGTGCCACCAGCAGGGACTGGCGGGAGACCCAGTACTTC
>TRBJ2-7|TRBD2|TRBV30|NA
CAWAVYRDYRREQYF
TGTGCCTGGGCCGTCTACCGGGACTATCGGCGGGAGCAGTACTTC
>TRBJ2-1|NA|TRBV9|NA
CASSVALASYNEQFF
TGTGCCAGCAGCGTAGCGTTAGCGTCCTACAATGAGCAGTTCTTC
>TRBJ2-7|NA|TRBV29-1|NA
CSVVWGLLNSEQYF
TGCAGCGTTGTGTGGGGACTCCTAAACAGCGAGCAGTACTTC
>TRBJ1-2|NA|TRBV4-1|NA
CASSQDRMAYGYTF
TGCGCCAGCAGCCAAGACAGGATGGCCTATGGCTACACCTTC
>TRBJ1-1|TRBD1|TRBV7-9|NA
CASSSGTGRNTEAFF
TGTGCCAGCAGCTCCGGGACAGGGAGGAACACTGAAGCTTTCTTT
>TRBJ1-4|NA|TRBV30|NA
CAWSSSFAEREKLFF
TGTGCCTGGAGTAGCTCGTTCGCCGAGAGGGAAAAACTGTTTTTT
>TRBJ1-1|NA|TRBV7-9|NA
CASSLDSFEAFF
TGTGCCAGCAGCTTAGACAGTTTTGAAGCTTTCTTT
>TRBJ1-6|NA|TRBV6-1|NA
CASSESSPLHF
TGTGCCAGCAGTGAGTCCTCACCCCTCCACTTT
>TRBJ2-2|NA|TRBV7-9|NA
CASSFSVGPGELFF
TGTGCCAGCAGCTTCTCTGTGGGCCCCGGGGAGCTGTTTTTT
>TRBJ1-1|NA|TRBV2|NA
CASSEPGGETEAFF
TGTGCCAGCAGTGAACCCGGCGGAGAAACTGAAGCTTTCTTT
>TRBJ1-4|TRBD1|TRBV11-2|NA
CASSLGQGSNEKLFF
TGTGCCAGCAGCTTGGGACAGGGATCTAATGAAAAACTGTTTTTT
>TRBJ2-1|NA|TRBV4-1|NA
CASSLVRTADYNEQFF
TGCGCCAGCAGCCTCGTTCGCACAGCGGACTACAATGAGCAGTTCTTC
>TRBJ2-1|TRBD2|TRBV7-9|NA
CASSLGLAGRYYNEQFF
TGTGCCAGCAGCTTAGGGCTAGCGGGACGCTACTACAATGAGCAGTTCTTC
>TRBJ1-2|NA|TRBV4-3|NA
CASSQIKGGYGYTF
TGCGCCAGCAGCCAGATCAAGGGAGGCTATGGCTACACCTTC
>TRBJ2-7|TRBD2|TRBV19|NA
CASSTYSGSGYEQYF
TGTGCCAGTAGTACCTATAGCGGGAGCGGCTACGAGCAGTACTTC
>TRBJ2-3|NA|TRBV12-3/TRBV12-4|NA
CASSLTDTQYF
TGTGCCAGCAGTTTGACAGATACGCAGTATTTT
>TRBJ1-5|NA|TRBV7-8|NA
CASSLRYPALNQPQHF
TGTGCCAGCAGCTTACGTTACCCAGCACTAAATCAGCCCCAGCATTTT
>TRBJ1-3|TRBD1|TRBV5-1|NA
CASSSDRGPGNTIYF
TGCGCCAGCAGCTCGGACAGGGGACCCGGAAACACCATATATTTT
>TRBJ1-5|NA|TRBV2|NA
CASSEAGRWAEINQPQHF
TGTGCCAGCAGTGAAGCGGGGCGGTGGGCCGAAATAAATCAGCCCCAGCATTTT